Presented here are 2 T cell receptor beta chains from one specimen sequenced in a study of blood T cell repertoires in COVID-19. Only in-frame clones appear in the TCRdb table, and some are missing; sequencing was by immunoSEQ multiplex PCR. This table has about 360,000 clones, 86% appearing once. Material for sequencing was peripheral blood. The receptors were gathered from a woman aged 60 to 75 with COVID-19, enrolled during active disease.

This clone was counted between two and nine times. The chain uses TRBV4-3 and TRBJ1-6; D possibly corresponds to TRBD1 (6 bases). V lost 1 base and J 0 bases, leaving 16 bases between the germline ends. This CDR3 region has 19 residues. CDR1 LGHNA and CDR2 YSLEER come from the germline V gene. CDR3 sequence: CASSQGPDSQSSYNSPLHF. CDR3 nucleotide sequence: TGCGCCAGCAGCCAAGGACCGGACAGCCAAAGCTCCTATAATTCACCCCTCCACTTT.

The rearrangement joins TRBV15 to TRBJ1-2; 7 bases are shared with TRBD1. The CDR3 runs 15 residues. Germline V gene sequence: CDR1 LNHNV, CDR2 YYDKDF (reference sequence). The V gene end was trimmed by 0 bases and the J gene end by 5 bases; junction bases not matched to a gene: 6. The CDR3: CATSRDRGQRYGYTF. CDR3 nucleotide sequence: TGTGCCACCAGCAGAGATAGGGGGCAGCGGTATGGCTACACCTTC.